This TCR beta chain was captured in a study of neurological immune-mediated disorders. This clonotype showed up many times. TCRdb re-derived calls from the 5' RACE reads in MiXCR, one entry per CDR3 protein. The data show approximately 58,000 distinct CDR3 sequences, approximately 10% seen once. The CDR3 is made up of 15 amino acids. From germline, CDR1 is LGHDT and CDR2 YNNKEL (reference sequence). The junction had 6 bases not matched to a gene; V was cut back by 4 bases and J by 8 bases. Sequencing was done on a sample of PBMCs. This TCR was recovered from a man in his 60s in good health. The rearrangement links TRBV3-1 to TRBJ1-4; TRBD1 matches 11 bases. The CDR3 loop is CASSRGTGGVEKLFF. The CDR3 DNA follows: TGTGCCAGCAGCCGCGGGACAGGGGGGGTCGAAAAACTGTTTTTT.